What follows describes a single TCR beta chain. Its specificity is not known. Deletions cut 6 bases from V and 4 bases from J, with 8 bases between. From germline, CDR1 is SGHTS and CDR2 YDEGEE. The CDR3 is made up of 11 amino acids. The sample originates from a study of shared clonotypes between healthy human individuals. Study-wide results and limits: Tissues were not sampled, only blood, and their repertoires likely differ.

Assay used: immunoSEQ multiplex PCR; TCRdb lists only in-frame clones, some missing. The sample consists of around 690,000 clones, less than 95% of them appearing once. The chain couples TRBV5-8 to TRBJ2-7, with D maybe TRBD2 (6 bases). Sequenced input: memory CD8+ T cells from PBMCs. Subset here: CD45RO+ cells pooled with CCR7-negative TemRA cells. The sequence was collected from a man aged 18 to 29 in good health. Some clones in this sample may be carry-over from other donors' samples. The CDR3 loop is CASTSAYEQYF. CDR3 sequence (DNA): TGTGCCAGCACTAGCGCTTACGAGCAGTACTTC.